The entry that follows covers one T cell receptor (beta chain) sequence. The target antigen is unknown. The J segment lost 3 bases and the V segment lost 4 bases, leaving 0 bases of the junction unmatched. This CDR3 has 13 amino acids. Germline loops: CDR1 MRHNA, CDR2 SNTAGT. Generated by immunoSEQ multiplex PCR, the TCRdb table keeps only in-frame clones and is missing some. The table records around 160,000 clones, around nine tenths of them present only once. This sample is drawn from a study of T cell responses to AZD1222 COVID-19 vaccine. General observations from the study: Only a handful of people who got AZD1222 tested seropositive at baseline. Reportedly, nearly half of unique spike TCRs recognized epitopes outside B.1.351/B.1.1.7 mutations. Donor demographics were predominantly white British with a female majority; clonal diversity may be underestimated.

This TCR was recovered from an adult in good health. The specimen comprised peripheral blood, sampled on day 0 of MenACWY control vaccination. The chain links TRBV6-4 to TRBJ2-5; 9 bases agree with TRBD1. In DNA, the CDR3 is TGTGCCAGCAGTGGGGACAGGGAAGAGACCCAGTACTTC. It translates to CASSGDREETQYF.